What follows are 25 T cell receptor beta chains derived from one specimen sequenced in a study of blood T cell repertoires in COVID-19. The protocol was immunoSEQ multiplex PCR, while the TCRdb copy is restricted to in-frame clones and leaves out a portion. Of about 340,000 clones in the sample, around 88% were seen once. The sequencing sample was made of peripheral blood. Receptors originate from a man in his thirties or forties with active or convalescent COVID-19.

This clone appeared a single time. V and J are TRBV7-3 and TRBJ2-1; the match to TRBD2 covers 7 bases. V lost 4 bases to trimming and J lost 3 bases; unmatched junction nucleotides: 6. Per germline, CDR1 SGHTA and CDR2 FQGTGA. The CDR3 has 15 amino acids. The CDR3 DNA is TGTGCCAGCAGCTCAGAGCCTAGCGGCTACAATGAGCAGTTCTTC. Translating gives CASSSEPSGYNEQFF.

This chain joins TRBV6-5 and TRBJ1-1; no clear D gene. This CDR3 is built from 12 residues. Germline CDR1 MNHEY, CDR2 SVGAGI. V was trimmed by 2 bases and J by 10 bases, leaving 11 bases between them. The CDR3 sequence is CASSYVGGGAFF. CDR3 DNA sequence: TGTGCCAGCAGTTACGTGGGTGGCGGAGCTTTCTTT.

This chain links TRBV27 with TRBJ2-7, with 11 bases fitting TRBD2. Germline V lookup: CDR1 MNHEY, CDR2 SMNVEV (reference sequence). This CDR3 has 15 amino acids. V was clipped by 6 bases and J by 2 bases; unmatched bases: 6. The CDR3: CASRPIAGGTYEQYF. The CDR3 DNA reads TGTGCCAGCAGGCCGATAGCGGGGGGGACCTACGAGCAGTACTTC.

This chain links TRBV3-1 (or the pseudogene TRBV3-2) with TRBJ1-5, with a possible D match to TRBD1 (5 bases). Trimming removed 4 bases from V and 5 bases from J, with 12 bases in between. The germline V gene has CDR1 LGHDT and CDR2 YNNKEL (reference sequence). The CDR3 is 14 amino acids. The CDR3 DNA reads TGTGCCAGCAGCCGGGCGGGGGGTGATCAGCCCCAGCATTTT. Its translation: CASSRAGGDQPQHF.

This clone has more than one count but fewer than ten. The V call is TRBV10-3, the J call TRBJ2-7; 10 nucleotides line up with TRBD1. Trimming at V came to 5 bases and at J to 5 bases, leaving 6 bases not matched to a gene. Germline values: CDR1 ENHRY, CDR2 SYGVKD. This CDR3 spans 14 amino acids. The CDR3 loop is CAISSDRGWNEQYF. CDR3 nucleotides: TGTGCCATCAGTTCGGACAGGGGGTGGAACGAGCAGTACTTC.

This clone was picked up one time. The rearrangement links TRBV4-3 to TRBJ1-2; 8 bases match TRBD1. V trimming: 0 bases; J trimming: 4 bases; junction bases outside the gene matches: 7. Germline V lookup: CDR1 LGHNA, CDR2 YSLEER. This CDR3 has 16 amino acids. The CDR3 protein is CASSQDQTGALYGYTF. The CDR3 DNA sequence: TGCGCCAGCAGCCAAGACCAGACAGGGGCCCTCTATGGCTACACCTTC.

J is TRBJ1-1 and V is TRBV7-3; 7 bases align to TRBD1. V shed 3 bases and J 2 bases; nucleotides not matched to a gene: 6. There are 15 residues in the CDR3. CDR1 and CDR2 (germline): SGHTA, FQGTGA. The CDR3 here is CASSFAGGGNTEAFF. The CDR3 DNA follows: TGTGCCAGCAGCTTTGCAGGGGGAGGAAACACTGAAGCTTTCTTT.

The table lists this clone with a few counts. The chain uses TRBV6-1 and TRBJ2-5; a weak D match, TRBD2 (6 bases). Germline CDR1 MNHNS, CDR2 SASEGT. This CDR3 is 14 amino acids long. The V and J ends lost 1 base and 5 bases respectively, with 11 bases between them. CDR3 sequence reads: CASSEGTSWETQYF. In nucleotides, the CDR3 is TGTGCCAGCAGTGAAGGAACTAGCTGGGAGACCCAGTACTTC.

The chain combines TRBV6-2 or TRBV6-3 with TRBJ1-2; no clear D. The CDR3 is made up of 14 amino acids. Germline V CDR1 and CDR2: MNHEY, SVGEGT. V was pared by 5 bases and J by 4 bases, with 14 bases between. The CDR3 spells CASSDPRAGYGYTF. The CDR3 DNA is TGTGCCAGCAGTGACCCGCGGGCGGGCTATGGCTACACCTTC.

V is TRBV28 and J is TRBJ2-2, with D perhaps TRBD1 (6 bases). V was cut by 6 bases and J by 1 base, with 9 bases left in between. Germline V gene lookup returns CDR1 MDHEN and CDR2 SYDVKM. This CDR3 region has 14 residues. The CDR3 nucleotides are TGTGCCAGCAGGGGGGCGGGGAACACCGGGGAGCTGTTTTTT. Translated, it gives CASRGAGNTGELFF. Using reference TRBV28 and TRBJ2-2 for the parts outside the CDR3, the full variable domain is DVKVTQSSRYLVKRTGEKVFLECVQDMDHENMFWYRQDPGLGLRLIYFSYDVKMKEKGDIPEGYSVSREKKERFSLILESASTNQTSMYLCASRGAGNTGELFFGEGSRLTVL.

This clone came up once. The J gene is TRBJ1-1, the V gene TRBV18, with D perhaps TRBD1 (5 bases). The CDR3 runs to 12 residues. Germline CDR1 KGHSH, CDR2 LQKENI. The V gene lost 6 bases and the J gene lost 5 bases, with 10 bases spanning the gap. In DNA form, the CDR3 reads TGTGCCAGCTCCCAGGGTAGAACTGAAGCTTTCTTT. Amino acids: CASSQGRTEAFF.

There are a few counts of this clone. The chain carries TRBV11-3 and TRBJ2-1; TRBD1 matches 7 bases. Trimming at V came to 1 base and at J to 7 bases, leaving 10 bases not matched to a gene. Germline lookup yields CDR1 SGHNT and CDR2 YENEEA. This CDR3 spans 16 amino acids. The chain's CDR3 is CASSLGVRDRRNEQFF. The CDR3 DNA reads TGTGCCAGCAGCTTAGGGGTTAGGGACAGACGGAATGAGCAGTTCTTC.

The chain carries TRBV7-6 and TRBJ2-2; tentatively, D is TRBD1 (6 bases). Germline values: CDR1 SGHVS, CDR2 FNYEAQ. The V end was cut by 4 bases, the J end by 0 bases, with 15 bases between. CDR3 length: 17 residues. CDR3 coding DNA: TGTGCCAGCAGCTCTCCACCGGGACACGCGAACACCGGGGAGCTGTTTTTT. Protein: CASSSPPGHANTGELFF.

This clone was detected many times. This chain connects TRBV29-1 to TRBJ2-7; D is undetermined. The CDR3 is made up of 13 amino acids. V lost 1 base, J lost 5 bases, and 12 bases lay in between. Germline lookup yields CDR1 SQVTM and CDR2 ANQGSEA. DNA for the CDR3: TGCAGCGTTGAAGTGCGAACCCAGGACGAGCAGTACTTC. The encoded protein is CSVEVRTQDEQYF.

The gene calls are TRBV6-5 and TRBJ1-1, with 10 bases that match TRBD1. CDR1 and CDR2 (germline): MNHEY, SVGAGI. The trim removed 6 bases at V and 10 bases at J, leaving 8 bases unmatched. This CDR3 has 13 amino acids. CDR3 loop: CASRTGTGDGAFF. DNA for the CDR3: TGTGCCAGCAGGACCGGGACAGGGGATGGAGCTTTCTTT.

The chain's CDR3 is CASSTGPTLTEAFF. The CDR3 bases are TGCGCCAGCAGCACAGGGCCCACCCTCACTGAAGCTTTCTTT. The chain is built from TRBV5-1 and TRBJ1-1, with D perhaps TRBD1 (6 bases). CDR1 is SGHRS, CDR2 YFSETQ, per germline. V gave up 4 bases and J gave up 4 bases, with 14 bases separating them. The CDR3 totals 14 residues.

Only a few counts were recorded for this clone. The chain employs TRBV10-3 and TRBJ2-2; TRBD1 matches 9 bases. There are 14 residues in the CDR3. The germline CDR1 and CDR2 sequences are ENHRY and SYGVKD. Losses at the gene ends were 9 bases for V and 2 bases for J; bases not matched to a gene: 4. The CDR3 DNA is TGTGCCATTGCGGACAGGGGCAACACCGGGGAGCTGTTTTTT. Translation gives CAIADRGNTGELFF.

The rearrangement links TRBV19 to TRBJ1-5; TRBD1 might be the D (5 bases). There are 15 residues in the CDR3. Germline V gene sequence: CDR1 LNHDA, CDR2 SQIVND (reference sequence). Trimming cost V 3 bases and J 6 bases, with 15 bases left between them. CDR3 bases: TGTGCCAGTAGTATGAGAGGGGAGGTACGTCAGCCCCAGCATTTT. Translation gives CASSMRGEVRQPQHF.

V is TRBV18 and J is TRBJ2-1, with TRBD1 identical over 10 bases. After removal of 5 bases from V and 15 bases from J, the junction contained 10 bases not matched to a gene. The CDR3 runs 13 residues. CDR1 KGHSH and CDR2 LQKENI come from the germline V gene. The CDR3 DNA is TGTGCCAGCTCATCCGGACAGGGGGAGATCCTGTTCTTC. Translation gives CASSSGQGEILFF.

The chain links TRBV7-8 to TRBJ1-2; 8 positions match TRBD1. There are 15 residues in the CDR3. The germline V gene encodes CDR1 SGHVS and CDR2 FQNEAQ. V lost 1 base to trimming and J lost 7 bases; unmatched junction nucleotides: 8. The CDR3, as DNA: TGTGCCAGCAGCTTAGGAGGCAGGGGGCAAAGTGGCTACACCTTC. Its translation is CASSLGGRGQSGYTF.

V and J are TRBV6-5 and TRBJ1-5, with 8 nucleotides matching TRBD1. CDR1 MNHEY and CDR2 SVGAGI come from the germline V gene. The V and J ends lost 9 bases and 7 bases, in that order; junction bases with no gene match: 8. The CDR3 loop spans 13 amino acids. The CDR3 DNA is TGTGCCAGAGGACAGGGACGCCGGCAGCCCCAGCATTTT. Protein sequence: CARGQGRRQPQHF.

CDR3 protein: CASSLGASGRFDEQFF. CDR3 coding DNA: TGTGCCAGCAGCTTAGGAGCTAGCGGGAGGTTTGATGAGCAGTTCTTC. V usage is TRBV7-3 and J usage is TRBJ2-1; 11 bases agree with TRBD2. Germline V gives CDR1 SGHTA, CDR2 FQGTGA. V lost 2 bases and J lost 8; bases outside the gene matches: 8. This CDR3 spans 16 amino acids.

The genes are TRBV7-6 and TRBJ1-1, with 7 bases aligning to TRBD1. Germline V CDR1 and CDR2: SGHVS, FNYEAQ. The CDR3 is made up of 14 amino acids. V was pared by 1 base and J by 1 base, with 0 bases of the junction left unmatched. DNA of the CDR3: TGTGCCAGCAGCTTAGGACAGGGGAACACTGAAGCTTTCTTT. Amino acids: CASSLGQGNTEAFF. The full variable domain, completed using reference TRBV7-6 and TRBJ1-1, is GAGVSQSPRYKVTKRGQDVALRCDPISGHVSLYWYRQALGQGPEFLTYFNYEAQQDKSGLPNDRFSAERPEGSISTLTIQRTEQRDSAMYRCASSLGQGNTEAFFGQGTRLTVV.

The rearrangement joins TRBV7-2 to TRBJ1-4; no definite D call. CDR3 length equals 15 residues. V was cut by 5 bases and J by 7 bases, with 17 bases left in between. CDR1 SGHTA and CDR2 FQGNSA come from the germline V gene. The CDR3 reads CASSDTGVRGEKLFF. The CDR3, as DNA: TGTGCCAGCAGCGACACCGGGGTTAGAGGTGAAAAACTGTTTTTT.

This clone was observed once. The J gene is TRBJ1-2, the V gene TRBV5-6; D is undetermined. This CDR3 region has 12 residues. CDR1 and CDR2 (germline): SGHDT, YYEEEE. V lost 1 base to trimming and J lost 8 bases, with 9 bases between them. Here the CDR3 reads CASSLSPGGYTF. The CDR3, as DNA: TGTGCCAGCAGCTTGAGCCCGGGGGGCTACACCTTC.